The 28 T cell receptor beta chains below were found in one sample sequenced in a study of T cell changes during pregnancy in multiple sclerosis. Sequencing used immunoSEQ multiplex PCR; TCRdb keeps in-frame clones, though not all of them. The sample has approximately 70,000 clones, about 93% seen once. Specimen: CD4+ T cells from peripheral blood mononuclear cells, collected before pregnancy. The receptors derive from a female donor with multiple sclerosis, enrolled in a pregnancy study.

V is TRBV2 and J is TRBJ2-7; 7 bases fit TRBD1. The CDR3 contains 18 residues. The germline V gene encodes CDR1 SNHLY and CDR2 FYNNEI. V lost 6 bases, J lost 3 bases, and 20 bases stayed unmatched. CDR3 bases: TGTGCCAGCAGCTCAACAGGGGCCGCGAAAACGACTTACTACGAGCAGTACTTC. Translation: CASSSTGAAKTTYYEQYF.

The chain carries TRBV7-3 and TRBJ2-1; 15 bases are a match to TRBD2. Germline V gene sequence: CDR1 SGHTA, CDR2 FQGTGA. This CDR3 region has 18 residues. V shed 5 bases, J shed 2 bases, and the junction held 7 bases outside the gene matches. The CDR3 loop is CASSRGTSGGPAYNEQFF. Written as DNA, the CDR3 is TGTGCCAGCAGCCGGGGGACTAGCGGGGGGCCCGCCTACAATGAGCAGTTCTTC.

The table lists this clone with a count of one. The rearrangement uses TRBV14 and TRBJ1-2; maybe TRBD1 (5 bases). Per the germline V gene, CDR1 is SGHDN and CDR2 is FVKESK. This CDR3 region has 13 residues. The V end lost 4 bases, the J end lost 9 bases, and 15 bases lay between the germline ends. CDR3 in DNA: TGTGCCAGCAGCCTAAACCGTGGGGGGAGCTACACCTTC. Protein: CASSLNRGGSYTF.

V is TRBV7-2 and J is TRBJ2-2, with D maybe TRBD1 (7 bases). The CDR3 has 15 amino acids. V was shortened by 5 bases and J by 6 bases, with 16 bases between the two germline ends. Germline values: CDR1 SGHTA, CDR2 FQGNSA. The CDR3 DNA is TGTGCCAGCAGCCGCAGGGGGGTAGTTGCCGGGGAGCTGTTTTTT. Translated, it gives CASSRRGVVAGELFF. The whole variable domain, remainder taken from reference TRBV7-2 and TRBJ2-2, is GAGVSQSPSNKVTEKGKDVELRCDPISGHTALYWYRQSLGQGLEFLIYFQGNSAPDKSGLPSDRFSAERTGGSVSTLTIQRTQQEDSAVYLCASSRRGVVAGELFFGEGSRLTVL.

Here the CDR3 reads CSVESRGSGNTIYF. In nucleotides, the CDR3 is TGCAGCGTTGAGTCACGGGGCTCTGGAAACACCATATATTTT. The V call is TRBV29-1, the J call TRBJ1-3; D call uncertain. Germline V lookup: CDR1 SQVTM, CDR2 ANQGSEA. CDR3 size: 14 residues. The V end was cut by 3 bases, the J end by 0 bases, with 9 bases between.

The chain carries TRBV7-2 and TRBJ2-2, with 14 nucleotides matching TRBD2. The CDR3 consists of 19 residues. V dropped 5 bases and J dropped 2; count of bases not matched to a gene: 10. Germline V CDR1 and CDR2: SGHTA, FQGNSA. DNA for the CDR3: TGTGCCAGCAGCCTTAGGGGTGGACTAGCGGGGGGAAACACCGGGGAGCTGTTTTTT. Its translation is CASSLRGGLAGGNTGELFF.

This clone was recorded a few times. The chain is built from TRBV10-3 and TRBJ1-1; unclear D gene. CDR3 length: 12 amino acids. Germline loops: CDR1 ENHRY, CDR2 SYGVKD. The ends were cut back, 5 bases at V and 5 bases at J, with 9 bases in the middle. DNA of the CDR3: TGTGCCATCAGTCACCCGGGGACTGAAGCTTTCTTT. Its translation is CAISHPGTEAFF.

There are a few counts of this clone. This rearrangement joins TRBV30 to TRBJ1-2, with D unclear. From germline, CDR1 is GTSNPN and CDR2 SVGIG (reference sequence). V gave up 1 base and J gave up 5 bases, with 8 bases separating them. This CDR3 region has 12 residues. As DNA, the CDR3 is TGTGCCTGGAGTGCGAATAGTTATGGCTACACCTTC. Translated, it gives CAWSANSYGYTF.

The rearrangement joins TRBV21-1 to TRBJ1-2. TRBV21-1 is given as a pseudogene. This CDR3 has 11 residues. The CDR3 here is CASSNGGGYTF. The CDR3 coding sequence is TGTGCCAGCAGCAATGGGGGGGGCTACACCTTC.

The V call is TRBV19, the J call TRBJ1-1; 9 bases are shared with TRBD1. The V gene's germline CDR1 is LNHDA and CDR2 SQIVND (reference sequence). The CDR3 spans 15 residues. V shed 6 bases and J 0 bases; nucleotides not matched to a gene: 5. CDR3 sequence (DNA): TGTGCCAGTAGGACCACAGGGGGCTTGAACACTGAAGCTTTCTTT. Translating it yields CASRTTGGLNTEAFF.

This sequence joins TRBV9 and TRBJ2-7, with 7 nucleotides matching TRBD2. Germline CDR1 and CDR2: SGDLS and YYNGEE. With V trimmed by 2 bases and J by 3 bases, 8 bases remained unmatched. This CDR3 comprises 15 residues. DNA for the CDR3: TGTGCCAGCAGCGTGGGAGGGGCCCTACGCTACGAGCAGTACTTC. Protein sequence: CASSVGGALRYEQYF.

J is TRBJ2-5 and V is TRBV7-2; 8 nucleotides agree with TRBD1. The CDR3 covers 19 residues. J gave up 2 bases and V 3 bases, and 17 bases lay outside the gene matches. Per germline, CDR1 SGHTA and CDR2 FQGNSA. The CDR3 nucleotides are TGTGCCAGCAGCTTTAGTCAGGGGGCGGGGTCTTTACTACAAGAGACCCAGTACTTC. The encoded protein is CASSFSQGAGSLLQETQYF.

The chain has TRBV12-5 and TRBJ2-5; 8 bases agree with TRBD2. This CDR3 has 18 residues. V gave up 6 bases and J gave up 1 base; unmatched junction bases: 16. Germline CDR1 LGHNT, CDR2 FRNRAP. The CDR3 coding sequence is TGTGCTAGTGGGAGGGACATAGCGGGAACTACCCTCCAAGAGACCCAGTACTTC. Amino acid sequence: CASGRDIAGTTLQETQYF.

This chain connects TRBV11-1 to TRBJ2-5; 11 bases map to TRBD1. Germline trimming cut 3 bases from V and 5 bases from J; bases unmatched to any gene: 8. In germline, CDR1 is SGHAT, CDR2 FQDESV (reference sequence). CDR3 length equals 16 residues. The CDR3 loop is CASSFWTGGARETQYF. CDR3 nucleotide sequence: TGTGCCAGCAGCTTTTGGACAGGGGGCGCCCGGGAGACCCAGTACTTC.

The rearrangement joins TRBV2 to TRBJ2-7, with 15 bases identical to TRBD2. The CDR3 is 18 amino acids. The V gene's germline CDR1 is SNHLY and CDR2 FYNNEI. V trimming: 4 bases; J trimming: 0 bases; junction bases outside the gene matches: 7. CDR3 in DNA: TGTGCCAGCAGTGGTCCCGGGACTAGCGGGGGGACCTCCTACGAGCAGTACTTC. Encoded protein: CASSGPGTSGGTSYEQYF.

The V and J genes are TRBV9 and TRBJ1-5; no reliable D call. The CDR3 covers 12 residues. CDR1 is SGDLS, CDR2 YYNGEE, per germline. The V end lost 2 bases, the J end lost 2 bases, and 2 bases lay between the germline ends. The CDR3 reads CASSVGNQPQHF. The CDR3 bases are TGTGCCAGCAGCGTCGGCAATCAGCCCCAGCATTTT.

This clone was detected once. V gene TRBV18 combines with J gene TRBJ2-7; 13 bases line up with TRBD2. The CDR3 loop spans 17 amino acids. The trim removed 3 bases at V and 4 bases at J, leaving 9 bases unmatched. From germline, CDR1 is KGHSH and CDR2 LQKENI. CDR3 nucleotides: TGTGCCAGCTCACCTGGGACTAGCGGGGTTCACCCATACGAGCAGTACTTC. Translating gives CASSPGTSGVHPYEQYF.

The CDR3 spells CASSPGTSGGLEQYF. DNA of the CDR3: TGTGCCAGCAGCCCAGGGACTAGCGGGGGTCTCGAGCAGTACTTC. This chain links TRBV5-4 with TRBJ2-7; 14 bases fit TRBD2. The CDR3 contains 15 residues. The V and J ends lost 4 bases and 6 bases, in that order; junction bases with no gene match: 6. Germline assignment: CDR1 SGHNT and CDR2 YYREEE (reference sequence).

J is TRBJ1-3 and V is TRBV5-1; 7 bases fit TRBD1. CDR1 SGHRS and CDR2 YFSETQ come from the germline V gene. Trimming at V came to 3 bases and at J to 0 bases, leaving 9 bases not matched to a gene. This CDR3 spans 17 amino acids. The DNA of the CDR3 is TGCGCCAGCAGCTCATATACCGGGACAGTCTCTGGAAACACCATATATTTT. It is translated as CASSSYTGTVSGNTIYF.

A note on this clone: Relative to the germline gene, one junction end is altered; a read error may explain this. The V and J genes are TRBV2 and TRBJ1-1; no clear D gene. Per germline, CDR1 SNHLY and CDR2 FYNNEI. The CDR3 covers 16 residues. CDR3 coding DNA: TGTGCCAGCAGCGAAGGGCAGGCCGGTTTGGGCACTGAAGCTTTCTTT. Its translation is CASSEGQAGLGTEAFF.

The J gene is TRBJ1-6, the V gene TRBV5-1; possible D gene TRBD1, 5 bases. Trimming removed 4 bases at V and 6 bases at J, with 11 bases between. Per the germline V gene, CDR1 is SGHRS and CDR2 is YFSETQ. This CDR3 spans 14 amino acids. The CDR3 spells CASSGALTNSPLHF. The CDR3, as DNA: TGCGCCAGCAGCGGGGCCCTGACTAATTCACCCCTCCACTTT.

Here the CDR3 reads CASNRGSRYGYTF. The DNA of the CDR3 is TGTGCCAGTAACAGGGGATCTCGCTATGGCTACACCTTC. The chain combines TRBV19 with TRBJ1-2; 7 bases agree with TRBD1. The CDR3 runs 13 residues. Germline CDR1 is LNHDA and CDR2 is SQIVND (reference sequence). Unmatched junction bases numbered 6, after V lost 7 bases and J lost 4 bases.

This chain connects TRBV10-3 to TRBJ1-5; 9 bases map to TRBD1. In germline, CDR1 is ENHRY, CDR2 SYGVKD. The CDR3 has 16 residues. The junction had 4 bases not matched to a gene; V was cut back by 3 bases and J by 1 base. As DNA, the CDR3 is TGTGCCATCAGTGACCCGGACAGGGGAAGCAATCAGCCCCAGCATTTT. Residues: CAISDPDRGSNQPQHF.

The rearrangement uses TRBV7-2 and TRBJ1-1, with 7 positions matching TRBD1. This CDR3 spans 14 amino acids. The V and J ends lost 6 bases and 3 bases, in that order; junction bases with no gene match: 7. Germline V CDR1 and CDR2: SGHTA, FQGNSA. Here the CDR3 reads CASRYQGVDTEAFF. The CDR3 DNA reads as TGTGCCAGCAGATATCAGGGGGTAGACACTGAAGCTTTCTTT.

The V gene is TRBV6-1, the J gene TRBJ2-1; weak D call: TRBD2 (6 bases). CDR1 is MNHNS and CDR2 is SASEGT in the germline V gene. The CDR3 is 16 amino acids. The V end was cut by 2 bases, the J end by 0 bases, with 11 bases between. The CDR3 DNA is TGTGCCAGCAGTGAACAATACGGGAGCTCCTACAATGAGCAGTTCTTC. As protein: CASSEQYGSSYNEQFF.

The chain uses TRBV6-5 and TRBJ1-2; tentative D call: TRBD1 (6 bases). CDR3 length: 16 amino acids. Germline CDR1 reads MNHEY; CDR2 reads SVGAGI. V lost 2 bases to trimming and J lost 3 bases, with 16 bases between them. In DNA form, the CDR3 reads TGTGCCAGCAGTTACAGATCGCAGGGGTCCTACTATGGCTACACCTTC. Its translation is CASSYRSQGSYYGYTF.

This chain joins TRBV6-5 and TRBJ2-3; D possibly corresponds to TRBD2 (6 bases). With 6 bases removed from V and 2 bases from J, the gap between germline ends came to 12 bases. Germline CDR1 reads MNHEY; CDR2 reads SVGAGI. CDR3 length: 14 residues. In nucleotides, the CDR3 is TGTGCCAGCAGCCCTCGGACTAACACAGATACGCAGTATTTT. It codes for CASSPRTNTDTQYF.

V gene TRBV5-1 combines with J gene TRBJ1-4; 9 bases are a match to TRBD1. CDR3 length equals 17 residues. Germline CDR1 reads SGHRS; CDR2 reads YFSETQ. V dropped 5 bases and J dropped 0; count of bases not matched to a gene: 8. The CDR3, as DNA: TGCGCCAGCAGACCGGGACAGGGAGTTGCAACTAATGAAAAACTGTTTTTT. This gives the protein CASRPGQGVATNEKLFF.